This is a list of T cell receptor beta chains from one sample in a study of cytomegalovirus exposure and HLA in healthy donors. Libraries were prepared by immunoSEQ multiplex PCR; TCRdb keeps only in-frame clonotypes and omits some of them. Here the sample table reports about 110,000 clones. Sequencing input: PBMCs. These receptors were collected from a man under 40 in good health and CMV-seronegative. CDR3s include the opening cysteine and the closing phenylalanine or tryptophan. The D gene is left open where the match is weak.

>TRBJ2-7|TRBD2|TRBV7-2
CASSDRISGGKYEQYF
TGTGCCAGCAGCGATCGAATTAGCGGGGGTAAATACGAGCAGTACTTC
>TRBJ1-6|TRBD1|TRBV4-2
CASSQGQGVLALHF
TGTGCCAGCAGCCAGGGACAGGGGGTTTTAGCCCTCCACTTT
>TRBJ1-3|TRBD1|TRBV6-6
CASRPTGTGFGNTIYF
TGTGCCAGCAGGCCCACCGGGACAGGCTTTGGAAACACCATATATTTT
>TRBJ2-1|.|TRBV2
CASSVDSSYNEQFF
TGTGCCAGCAGCGTCGACAGCTCCTACAATGAGCAGTTCTTC
>TRBJ1-2|TRBD1|TRBV27
CASSPRQGAYGYTF
TGTGCCAGCAGTCCCCGACAGGGAGCCTATGGCTACACCTTC
>TRBJ1-4|TRBD1|TRBV27
CASSSRQGDEKLFF
TGTGCCAGCAGTTCCCGACAGGGCGATGAAAAACTGTTTTTT
>TRBJ2-7|.|TRBV5-6
CASSSGDISYEQYF
TGTGCCAGCAGCTCTGGGGACATCTCCTACGAGCAGTACTTC
>TRBJ1-4|.|TRBV19
CASSPYSGERAEKLFF
TGTGCCAGTAGTCCCTACTCGGGGGAAAGGGCCGAAAAACTGTTTTTT
>TRBJ2-5|.|TRBV4-2
CASSREGWQGVGETQYF
TGTGCCAGCAGCCGAGAAGGATGGCAGGGTGTTGGAGAGACCCAGTACTTC
>TRBJ2-7|TRBD1|TRBV5-4
CASSPGRGPYEQYF
TGTGCCAGCAGCCCGGGAAGGGGGCCCTACGAGCAGTACTTC
>TRBJ1-1|TRBD1|TRBV28
CASSPQTGGTEAFF
TGTGCCAGCAGCCCTCAAACAGGGGGCACTGAAGCTTTCTTT
>TRBJ1-2|.|TRBV10-3
CAISEPPDQAIGYTF
TGTGCCATCAGTGAGCCACCAGACCAGGCTATCGGCTACACCTTC
>TRBJ1-4|.|TRBV18
CASSPQIIVATNEKLFF
TGTGCCAGCTCACCACAAATCATAGTAGCAACTAATGAAAAACTGTTTTTT
>TRBJ2-3|.|TRBV20-1
CSARVDSTQYF
TGCAGTGCTAGAGTCGACTCTACGCAGTATTTT
>TRBJ1-6|.|TRBV6-6
CASMVGWNSPLHF
TGTGCCAGCATGGTCGGTTGGAATTCACCCCTCCACTTT
>TRBJ2-5|.|TRBV19
CASSTTRSETQYF
TGTGCCAGTAGTACCACCAGGTCTGAGACCCAGTACTTC
>TRBJ1-1|.|TRBV5-1
CASSLGPNEGAEAFF
TGCGCCAGCAGCTTGGGTCCGAATGAGGGGGCTGAAGCTTTCTTT
>TRBJ1-4|TRBD1|TRBV9
CASSVGPGQGAEKLFF
TGTGCCAGCAGCGTGGGGCCGGGACAGGGGGCTGAAAAACTGTTTTTT
>TRBJ2-6|.|TRBV11-1
CASSGSGNRDSGANVLTF
TGTGCCAGCAGCGGATCCGGGAACAGAGACTCTGGGGCCAACGTCCTGACTTTC
>TRBJ2-1|TRBD2|TRBV5-1
CASSPTSGPYNEQFF
TGCGCCAGCAGCCCAACTAGCGGGCCCTACAATGAGCAGTTCTTC
>TRBJ2-5|.|TRBV7-7
CASSLLAGFQETQYF
TGTGCCAGCAGCTTATTGGCAGGCTTTCAAGAGACCCAGTACTTC
>TRBJ2-5|.|TRBV7-2
CASSSESRSLRGTQYF
TGTGCCAGCAGCTCGGAGTCGCGCTCTCTCCGGGGGACCCAGTACTTC
>TRBJ1-1|.|TRBV2
CASRRREVNTEAFF
TGTGCCAGCAGACGCAGGGAGGTGAACACTGAAGCTTTCTTT
>TRBJ1-1|TRBD1|TRBV6-6
CASSYQGRQGDTEAFF
TGTGCCAGCAGTTATCAGGGGAGACAGGGGGACACTGAAGCTTTCTTT
>TRBJ1-2|TRBD1|TRBV29-1
CSVGIGGGYGYTF
TGCAGCGTTGGAATAGGGGGCGGCTATGGCTACACCTTC
>TRBJ1-4|TRBD1|TRBV29-1
CSVEGGQGDEKLFF
TGCAGCGTTGAAGGAGGACAGGGGGATGAAAAACTGTTTTTT
>TRBJ2-7|TRBD2|TRBV13
CASRGTSGGSSYEQYF
TGTGCCAGCAGAGGGACTAGCGGGGGGAGCTCCTACGAGCAGTACTTC
>TRBJ1-2|.|TRBV5-6
CASTLAGRQGGGYTF
TGTGCCAGCACACTGGCGGGACGCCAGGGCGGGGGCTACACCTTC
>TRBJ2-7|TRBD1|TRBV10-3
CATGTGSYEQYF
TGTGCCACGGGGACAGGGAGCTACGAGCAGTACTTC
>TRBJ1-4|.|TRBV28
CASSLRAPGKLFF
TGTGCCAGCAGCCTCCGGGCCCCGGGGAAACTGTTTTTT
>TRBJ1-5|.|TRBV10-3
CAISESVREEAYSNQPQHF
TGTGCCATCAGTGAGTCTGTAAGGGAGGAAGCTTATAGCAATCAGCCCCAGCATTTT